The 9 T cell receptor beta chains presented below share a single source sample, sequenced in a study of blood T cell repertoires in COVID-19. The method was immunoSEQ multiplex PCR; TCRdb's version includes in-frame clones alone and lacks a portion of them. The sample holds approximately 97,000 clones, over 70% seen once. Sample: peripheral blood. The receptor set was obtained from a man in his sixties with acute or convalescent COVID-19.

The rearrangement links TRBV9 to TRBJ1-6; 7 nucleotides agree with TRBD1. Trimming at V came to 3 bases and at J to 6 bases, leaving 9 bases not matched to a gene. CDR1 SGDLS and CDR2 YYNGEE come from the germline V gene. CDR3 size: 16 residues. The CDR3 loop reads CASSGRSGTANSPLHF. CDR3 in DNA: TGTGCCAGCAGCGGAAGATCCGGGACAGCTAATTCACCCCTCCACTTT. The variable domain in full, completed from reference TRBV9 and TRBJ1-6, reads DSGVTQTPKHLITATGQRVTLRCSPRSGDLSVYWYQQSLDQGLQFLIQYYNGEERAKGNILERFSAQQFPDLHSELNLSSLELGDSALYFCASSGRSGTANSPLHFGNGTRLTVT.

The chain joins TRBV4-1 to TRBJ2-7, with 10 bases matching TRBD1. V gave up 0 bases and J gave up 7 bases; unmatched junction bases: 9. CDR3 length: 16 residues. In germline, CDR1 is MGHRA, CDR2 YSYEKL. Here the CDR3 reads CASSQDPGQGTNEQYF. In DNA form, the CDR3 reads TGCGCCAGCAGCCAAGACCCGGGACAGGGGACTAATGAGCAGTACTTC.

The CDR3 nucleotides read TGTGCCAGCAGTACAGGAGCCTATAATTCACCCCTCCACTTT. Translation: CASSTGAYNSPLHF. The chain carries TRBV9 and TRBJ1-6; TRBD1 is a possible D gene (5 bases). This CDR3 has 14 amino acids. In germline, CDR1 is SGDLS, CDR2 YYNGEE. V was shortened by 5 bases and J by 2 bases, with 8 bases between the two germline ends.

This clone was observed a handful of times. The CDR3 sequence: CASSQSGEQYF. CDR3 in DNA: TGTGCCAGCAGCCAATCGGGCGAGCAGTACTTC. The rearrangement uses TRBV6-2 or TRBV6-3 and TRBJ2-7; no firm D call. The germline gives CDR1 MNHEY, CDR2 SVGEGT. With 6 bases removed from V and 6 bases from J, the gap between germline ends came to 9 bases. The CDR3 contains 11 residues.

This clone was observed at least ten times. The V and J genes are TRBV6-5 and TRBJ1-1; 7 bases line up with TRBD1. CDR3 length equals 13 residues. Trimming took 6 bases from V and 4 from J; bases not matched to a gene: 5. CDR1 and CDR2 (germline): MNHEY, SVGAGI. The CDR3 here is CASSATGATEAFF. CDR3 in DNA: TGTGCCAGCAGCGCCACAGGGGCCACTGAAGCTTTCTTT.

The V and J genes are TRBV6-5 and TRBJ2-3; 11 nucleotides agree with TRBD2. Per germline, CDR1 MNHEY and CDR2 SVGAGI. This CDR3 comprises 14 residues. Losses at the gene ends were 8 bases for V and 3 bases for J; bases not matched to a gene: 4. CDR3 protein: CASRRLAGTDTQYF. The CDR3 DNA sequence: TGTGCCAGCCGCCGACTAGCGGGGACAGATACGCAGTATTTT.

V is TRBV10-2 and J is TRBJ2-2, with a possible D match to TRBD1 (6 bases). The germline V gene encodes CDR1 WSHSY and CDR2 SAAADI. This CDR3 is built from 14 residues. The germline V and J ends were trimmed by 5 bases and 3 bases, with 10 bases remaining between them. In nucleotides, the CDR3 is TGCGCCAGCAGTCGACCAGGGGACACCGGGGAGCTGTTTTTT. This codes for CASSRPGDTGELFF.

The rearrangement links TRBV2 to TRBJ2-5, with D perhaps matching TRBD1 (5 bases). The CDR3 is made up of 13 amino acids. The V and J ends lost 7 bases and 2 bases respectively, with 11 bases between them. Germline loops: CDR1 SNHLY, CDR2 FYNNEI. The CDR3 DNA sequence: TGTGCCAGCATTGGCAGGGCTCAAGAGACCCAGTACTTC. This encodes CASIGRAQETQYF.

The J gene is TRBJ2-2, the V gene TRBV2; 8 nucleotides match TRBD1. From germline, CDR1 is SNHLY and CDR2 FYNNEI. The CDR3 runs to 15 residues. The V segment lost 7 bases and the J segment 9 bases; nucleotides outside the gene matches: 13. In DNA, the CDR3 is TGTGCCAGCACCCAAGGGACAGGAGGCCTCCGGGAGCTGTTTTTT. Translated, it gives CASTQGTGGLRELFF.